This T cell receptor (beta chain) comes out of a study of CD8 T cells in Susac syndrome. In germline, CDR1 is DFQATT, CDR2 SNEGSKA (reference sequence). This CDR3 is built from 18 residues. Germline trimming cut 5 bases from V and 15 bases from J; bases unmatched to any gene: 24. Reverse transcription of roughly 0.45 to 1 ug RNA used random hexamers. TCRdb independently ran MiXCR on the immunoSEQ multiplex PCR reads; one entry per CDR3 protein. The repertoire holds some 180,000 distinct CDR3 sequences, with under 95% as singletons. Sample: CD4+ T cells from PBMCs. The rearrangement links TRBV20-1 to TRBJ2-3; 15 bases line up with TRBD2. The receptor's source is a human donor in good health. In DNA, the CDR3 is TGCAGTGCTCGGGGACTAGCGGGGGGAAACCCTAGCACAGATACGCTTTATTTT. It is translated as CSARGLAGGNPSTDTLYF.